A selection of T cell receptor beta chains follows, all from one sample in a study of cytomegalovirus exposure and HLA in healthy donors. Here immunoSEQ multiplex PCR was the method, and the copy in TCRdb shows in-frame clones only, minus some. Among about 120,000 clones listed, almost 80% were seen once. Sequenced: PBMCs. The receptors originated from a female donor in good health and CMV-seronegative. Both conserved end residues are part of each CDR3.

J gene | V gene | CDR3 protein
TRBJ2-7 | TRBV10-1 | CASSETGEKVNEQYF
TRBJ2-5 | TRBV5-1 | CASSVRQGTKETQYF
TRBJ2-1 | TRBV21-1 | CASSSEASGDYNEQFF
TRBJ1-4 | TRBV5-6 | CASSRGLGQGDEKLFF
TRBJ1-1 | TRBV6-6 | CASSLIMNTEAFF
TRBJ2-5 | TRBV19 | CASSIGPGGKTQYF
TRBJ2-5 | TRBV30 | CAWSGRAGVELETQYF
TRBJ1-2 | TRBV18 | CASSPGTAPGYTF
TRBJ2-5 | TRBV2 | CASSSGTGAMEQYF
TRBJ2-7 | TRBV27 | CASRNTGSRGYYEQYF
TRBJ1-2 | TRBV28 | CATISGTGMNFRGYTF
TRBJ1-1 | TRBV19 | CASSIAVNTEAFF
TRBJ2-4 | TRBV10-3 | CAISDPLIGVAKNIQYF
TRBJ2-3 | TRBV28 | CASSSQGSADTQYF
TRBJ1-1 | TRBV15 | CATSRDGSRNTEAFF
TRBJ2-5 | TRBV15 | CATSRDRVGALGETQYF
TRBJ2-2 | TRBV6-5 | CASSYSAPNTGELFF
TRBJ2-1 | TRBV7-9 | CASSLGTRWFF
TRBJ1-1 | TRBV10-3 | CAISESGGEAFF
TRBJ2-5 | TRBV4-3 | CASSQENGGETQYF
TRBJ2-7 | TRBV7-2 | CASSLASRGSGRREQYF
TRBJ2-3 | TRBV27 | CASSPTGDTDTQYF
TRBJ2-1 | TRBV9 | CASSVVVGVGRNEQFF
TRBJ1-3 | TRBV5-4 | CASSSRTGAGNTIYF
TRBJ2-1 | TRBV6-5 | CASTESGGNEQFF
TRBJ2-1 | TRBV7-3 | CASSPPGLAGNEQFF
TRBJ2-1 | TRBV20-1 | CSGSGYNEQFF
TRBJ1-2 | TRBV9 | CASSVGGADYGYTF
TRBJ2-5 | TRBV2 | CASTRNTYQETQYF
TRBJ2-7 | TRBV15 | CATSREGGSVYEQYF
TRBJ2-2 | TRBV5-1 | CASSWGRGSGTNTGELFF
TRBJ1-3 | TRBV30 | CAWSVNGRNTIYF
TRBJ2-3 | TRBV29-1 | CSVRGFLAEADTQYF
TRBJ1-4 | TRBV9 | CASSVGQGGNEKLFF
TRBJ2-2 | TRBV5-1 | CASSETGETGELFF
TRBJ1-5 | TRBV19 | CASALGGQFRRPAQPQHF
TRBJ1-2 | TRBV4-1 | CASSQHGTPDDGYTF
TRBJ1-5 | TRBV15 | CATRKGQGNQPQHF
TRBJ2-7 | TRBV19 | CASTLREGAYEQYF
TRBJ2-7 | TRBV28 | CASSPLSSREQYF
NA | TRBV4-3 | CASSQDAAVSYEQYF
TRBJ2-7 | TRBV19 | CASAGLAGGRTFYEQYF